The 19 T cell receptor beta chains below were found in one sample sequenced in a study of vaccination and CD4 T cells after COVID-19. These receptors have no identified antigens. Sample treatment: approximately 9-day PBMC culture with coronavirus spike peptide pools or control peptides (ViraFEST assay). With the Oncomine TCR Beta short-read assay, DNA from cultured CD4+ T cells was sequenced. TCRdb reprocessed the PCR reads via MiXCR and lists one record per CDR3 protein. The sample records approximately 15,000 distinct CDR3 sequences, 45% to 50% being singletons. The sample consisted of CD4+ T cells from blood, cultured in vitro. The receptors were gathered from a human donor who had recovered from COVID-19.

The chain uses TRBV24-1 and TRBJ2-3; TRBD1 is a possible D gene (5 bases). This CDR3 has 15 residues. Germline V gives CDR1 KGHDR, CDR2 SFDVKD. V gave up 4 bases and J gave up 6 bases, with 16 bases separating them. The CDR3 DNA is TGTGCCACCAGTGAATCAGGACCAGGGAAGGATACGCAGTATTTT. Translating gives CATSESGPGKDTQYF.

The rearrangement links TRBV5-4 to TRBJ2-5; 12 nucleotides align to TRBD1. V lost 1 base and J lost 5; bases outside the gene matches: 3. Per the germline V gene, CDR1 is SGHNT and CDR2 is YYREEE (reference sequence). This CDR3 contains 15 residues. The CDR3 sequence: CASSLTGQGAETQYF. The DNA for the CDR3 is TGTGCCAGCAGCTTGACGGGACAGGGGGCGGAGACCCAGTACTTC.

The chain couples TRBV29-1 to TRBJ2-3; the D call may be TRBD1 or TRBD2 (5 bases each). In germline, CDR1 is SQVTM, CDR2 ANQGSEA. The CDR3 runs to 13 residues. Trimming left V 6 bases short and J 6 bases short, with 16 bases between. CDR3 nucleotides: TGCAGCGTGAAGGGGAGTCTCGGCGATACGCAGTATTTT. Translated: CSVKGSLGDTQYF.

Only a few counts were recorded for this clonotype. The genes are TRBV24-1 and TRBJ2-7, with D tentatively TRBD1 (5 bases). Germline loops: CDR1 KGHDR, CDR2 SFDVKD. Trimming took off 4 bases at V and 2 bases at J, with 8 bases between the two ends. CDR3 length equals 13 residues. CDR3 in DNA: TGTGCCACCAGTGACCAGGGTACCTACGAGCAGTACTTC. As protein: CATSDQGTYEQYF.

V usage is TRBV20-1 and J usage is TRBJ1-1; D not certain. CDR3 length: 10 amino acids. The germline V and J ends were trimmed by 4 bases and 11 bases, with 11 bases remaining between them. Per the germline V gene, CDR1 is DFQATT and CDR2 is SNEGSKA (reference sequence). The CDR3 here is CSAIFPPAFF. In DNA, the CDR3 is TGCAGTGCTATATTCCCCCCGGCTTTCTTT.

V usage is TRBV7-6 and J usage is TRBJ2-3; TRBD2 matches 11 bases. Losses at the gene ends were 1 base for V and 4 bases for J; bases not matched to a gene: 7. CDR1 and CDR2 from the germline V gene are SGHVS and FNYEAQ. This CDR3 region has 17 residues. Here the CDR3 DNA reads TGTGCCAGCAGCTTAGTTAGCACTAGCGGGAGTCCAGATACGCAGTATTTT. Translating gives CASSLVSTSGSPDTQYF.

The CDR3 nucleotides read TGTGCCAGCAGCTTCGGAGGAAACATTCAGTACTTC. This gives the protein CASSFGGNIQYF. The chain links TRBV5-4 to TRBJ2-4; weak D call: TRBD2 (5 bases). The CDR3 totals 12 residues. Germline lookup yields CDR1 SGHNT and CDR2 YYREEE (reference sequence). Trimming removed 2 bases at V and 6 bases at J, with 6 bases between.

This clonotype was counted between two and nine times. The chain employs TRBV11-1 and TRBJ2-3, with TRBD2 matching over 8 bases. Germline V gene data show CDR1 as SGHAT and CDR2 as FQDESV (reference sequence). The CDR3 is made up of 14 amino acids. The junction had 4 bases not matched to a gene; V was cut back by 8 bases and J by 0 bases. CDR3 coding DNA: TGTGCCAGCCGGGGGGGGGGCAGCACAGATACGCAGTATTTT. It codes for CASRGGGSTDTQYF.

The chain uses TRBV28 and TRBJ1-4, with 10 bases that match TRBD1. This CDR3 region has 15 residues. With V trimmed by 6 bases and J by 8 bases, 9 bases remained unmatched. Germline V gives CDR1 MDHEN, CDR2 SYDVKM. Written as DNA, the CDR3 is TGTGCCAGCAGCCCTCAGACAGGGGGCAAGGAAAAACTGTTTTTT. It is translated as CASSPQTGGKEKLFF.

The chain has TRBV20-1 and TRBJ1-2; D remains ambiguous. Germline V gene data show CDR1 as DFQATT and CDR2 as SNEGSKA (reference sequence). V dropped 4 bases and J dropped 4 bases, with 16 bases sitting between them. The length of the CDR3 is 14 residues. In DNA, the CDR3 is TGCAGTGCTAAGAAAGACGCGTTCGTCTATGGCTACACCTTC. Translation gives CSAKKDAFVYGYTF.

The gene calls are TRBV27 and TRBJ1-1; tentatively, D is TRBD1 (6 bases). Germline CDR1 MNHEY, CDR2 SMNVEV (reference sequence). There are 15 residues in the CDR3. V lost 4 bases and J lost 3, with 15 bases in between. The CDR3 loop is CASSSRQERDTEAFF. CDR3 nucleotide sequence: TGTGCCAGCAGTTCCAGACAGGAGAGGGACACTGAAGCTTTCTTT.

The genes are TRBV27 and TRBJ2-7; TRBD2 matches 8 bases. Unmatched junction bases numbered 12, after V lost 10 bases and J lost 4 bases. The CDR3 spans 14 residues. Germline V gene lookup returns CDR1 MNHEY and CDR2 SMNVEV (reference sequence). The CDR3 reads CATGARGGGYEQYF. CDR3 bases: TGTGCCACCGGCGCTCGGGGGGGTGGTTACGAGCAGTACTTC.

J is TRBJ1-2 and V is TRBV15; D is perhaps TRBD1 (5 bases). Trimming took 1 base from V and 0 from J, leaving 6 bases between them. Germline CDR1 reads LNHNV; CDR2 reads YYDKDF (reference sequence). The CDR3 sequence is 14 residues long. The CDR3 sequence: CATSRGGANYGYTF. For the CDR3, the DNA is TGTGCCACCAGCAGAGGAGGGGCTAACTATGGCTACACCTTC.

V gene TRBV20-1 combines with J gene TRBJ2-3; possibly TRBD1 or TRBD2 for D (5 bases each). Germline CDR1 and CDR2: DFQATT and SNEGSKA (reference sequence). The CDR3 sequence is 13 residues long. V was trimmed by 5 bases and J by 2 bases, leaving 11 bases between them. The CDR3 reads CSAWDPSTDTQYF. In DNA, the CDR3 is TGCAGTGCTTGGGACCCATCCACAGATACGCAGTATTTT.

The genes are TRBV4-1 and TRBJ1-2, with 11 nucleotides matching TRBD1. CDR3 length: 15 amino acids. Germline CDR1 reads MGHRA; CDR2 reads YSYEKL. J gave up 4 bases and V 5 bases, and 6 bases lay outside the gene matches. The chain's CDR3 is CASSSGQGAFYGYTF. The CDR3 DNA reads TGCGCCAGCAGCTCCGGACAGGGGGCCTTCTATGGCTACACCTTC.

This clonotype appeared a single time. The chain employs TRBV6-1 and TRBJ2-2; D is possibly TRBD1 (6 bases). The CDR3 has 14 residues. The V end was cut by 2 bases, the J end by 7 bases, with 11 bases between. CDR1 and CDR2 (germline): MNHNS, SASEGT. CDR3 amino acids: CASSEQGKNGELFF. In DNA, the CDR3 is TGTGCCAGCAGTGAACAGGGGAAAAACGGGGAGCTGTTTTTT.

The chain is built from TRBV28 and TRBJ1-6; 7 nucleotides line up with TRBD1. Trimming cost V 8 bases and J 2 bases; bases outside gene matches: 3. Germline CDR1 MDHEN, CDR2 SYDVKM. The CDR3 is 14 amino acids. The CDR3: CASHRGPYNSPLHF. DNA for the CDR3: TGTGCCAGCCACAGGGGCCCCTATAATTCACCCCTCCACTTT.

This clonotype was seen a few times. The genes are TRBV12-3 or TRBV12-4 and TRBJ1-5; perhaps TRBD1 as D (6 bases). Trimming pared 4 bases from V and 5 bases from J, leaving 15 bases between. There are 15 residues in the CDR3. CDR3 DNA sequence: TGTGCCAGCAGTTCCCGGGAGGGGGGGGATCAGCCCCAGCATTTT. This codes for CASSSREGGDQPQHF.

This clonotype was found a few times. This sequence joins TRBV7-2 and TRBJ2-2; D gene unclear. The CDR3 is 15 residues long. In germline, CDR1 is SGHTA, CDR2 FQGNSA. The V end lost 4 bases, the J end lost 2 bases, and 11 bases lay between the germline ends. The chain's CDR3 is CASSSRLGNTGELFF. The CDR3 bases are TGTGCCAGCAGCTCTAGGCTTGGAAACACCGGGGAGCTGTTTTTT.